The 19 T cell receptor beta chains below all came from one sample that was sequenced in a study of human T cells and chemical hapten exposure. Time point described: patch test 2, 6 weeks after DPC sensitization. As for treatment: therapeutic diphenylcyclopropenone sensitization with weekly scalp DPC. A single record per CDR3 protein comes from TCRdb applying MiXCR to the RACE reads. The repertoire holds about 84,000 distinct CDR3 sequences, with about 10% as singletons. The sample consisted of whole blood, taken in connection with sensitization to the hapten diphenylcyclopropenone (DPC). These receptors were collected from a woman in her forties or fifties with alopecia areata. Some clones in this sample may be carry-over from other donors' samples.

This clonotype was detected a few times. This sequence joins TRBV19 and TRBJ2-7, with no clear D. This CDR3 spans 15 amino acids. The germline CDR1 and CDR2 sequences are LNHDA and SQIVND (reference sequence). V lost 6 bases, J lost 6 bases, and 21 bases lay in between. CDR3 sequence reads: CASSQTVLQNREQYF. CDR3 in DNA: TGTGCCAGTAGCCAAACGGTCCTACAGAATCGCGAGCAGTACTTC.

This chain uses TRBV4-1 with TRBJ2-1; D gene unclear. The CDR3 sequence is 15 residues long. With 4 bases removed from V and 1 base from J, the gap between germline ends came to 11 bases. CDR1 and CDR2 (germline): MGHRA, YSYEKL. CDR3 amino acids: CASSPLTVSYNEQFF. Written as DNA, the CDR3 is TGCGCCAGCAGCCCCCTCACAGTTTCCTACAATGAGCAGTTCTTC.

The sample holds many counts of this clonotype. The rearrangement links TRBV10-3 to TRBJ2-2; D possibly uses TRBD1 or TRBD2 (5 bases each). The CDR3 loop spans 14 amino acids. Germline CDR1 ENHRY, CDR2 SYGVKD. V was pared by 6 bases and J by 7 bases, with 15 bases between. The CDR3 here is CAISPNGADGELFF. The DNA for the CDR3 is TGTGCCATCAGCCCTAACGGGGCGGACGGGGAGCTGTTTTTT.

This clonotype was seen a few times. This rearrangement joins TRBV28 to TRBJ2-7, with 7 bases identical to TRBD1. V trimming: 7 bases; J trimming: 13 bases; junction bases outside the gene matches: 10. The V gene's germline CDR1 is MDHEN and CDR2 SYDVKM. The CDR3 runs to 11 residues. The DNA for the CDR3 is TGTGCCAGCAAAACCGACAGGGTTCTATACTTC. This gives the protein CASKTDRVLYF.

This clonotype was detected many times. CDR3 in amino acids: CASSSVGEVETQYF. In nucleotides, the CDR3 is TGTGCCAGCAGCAGCGTAGGGGAAGTGGAGACCCAGTACTTC. V and J are TRBV6-5 and TRBJ2-5, with D possibly matching TRBD1 (5 bases). The CDR3 contains 14 residues. The germline gives CDR1 MNHEY, CDR2 SVGAGI. The ends were cut back, 6 bases at V and 5 bases at J, with 16 bases in the middle.

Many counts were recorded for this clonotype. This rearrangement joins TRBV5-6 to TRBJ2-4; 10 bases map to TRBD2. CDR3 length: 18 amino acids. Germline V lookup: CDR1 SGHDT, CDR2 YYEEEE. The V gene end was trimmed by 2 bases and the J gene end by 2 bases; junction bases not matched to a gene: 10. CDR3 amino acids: CASSLAGGPSSTKNIQYF. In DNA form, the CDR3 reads TGTGCCAGCAGCTTAGCGGGAGGGCCCTCGTCGACCAAAAACATTCAGTACTTC.

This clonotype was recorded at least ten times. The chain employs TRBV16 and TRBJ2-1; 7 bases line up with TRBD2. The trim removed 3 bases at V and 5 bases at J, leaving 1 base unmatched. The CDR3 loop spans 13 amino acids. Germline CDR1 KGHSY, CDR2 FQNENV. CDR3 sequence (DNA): TGTGCCAGCAGCCAGGGACTAAACAATGAGCAGTTCTTC. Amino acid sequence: CASSQGLNNEQFF.

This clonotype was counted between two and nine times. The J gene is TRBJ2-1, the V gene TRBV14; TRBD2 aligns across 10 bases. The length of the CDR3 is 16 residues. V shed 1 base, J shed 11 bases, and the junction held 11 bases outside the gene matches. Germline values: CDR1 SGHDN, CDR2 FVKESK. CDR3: CASSQGRLQTSGQQFF. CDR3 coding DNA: TGTGCCAGCAGCCAAGGCCGACTTCAGACTAGCGGGCAGCAGTTCTTC. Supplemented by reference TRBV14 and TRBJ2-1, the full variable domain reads EAGVTQFPSHSVIEKGQTVTLRCDPISGHDNLYWYRRVMGKEIKFLLHFVKESKQDESGMPNNRFLAERTGGTYSTLKVQPAELEDSGVYFCASSQGRLQTSGQQFFGPGTRLTVL.

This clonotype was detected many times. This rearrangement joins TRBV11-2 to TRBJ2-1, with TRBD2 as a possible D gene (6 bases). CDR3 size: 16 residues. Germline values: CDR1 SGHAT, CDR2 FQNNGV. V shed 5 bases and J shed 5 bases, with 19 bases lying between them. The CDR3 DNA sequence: TGTGCCAGCAGCCCAAACCTGGGGGAGGCAAACAATGAGCAGTTCTTC. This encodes CASSPNLGEANNEQFF.

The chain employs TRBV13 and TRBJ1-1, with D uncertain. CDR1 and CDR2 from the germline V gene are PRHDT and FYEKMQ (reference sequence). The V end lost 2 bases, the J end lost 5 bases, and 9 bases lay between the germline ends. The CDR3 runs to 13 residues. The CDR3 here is CASSLFGRTEAFF. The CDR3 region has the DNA TGTGCCAGCAGCTTATTTGGTCGGACTGAAGCTTTCTTT.

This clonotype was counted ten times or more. CDR3 sequence reads: CASSQEGTSIGTQYF. DNA for the CDR3: TGTGCCAGCAGCCAAGAGGGGACTAGCATTGGGACCCAGTACTTC. The V gene is TRBV3-1, the J gene TRBJ2-5, with 9 bases that match TRBD2. Losses at the gene ends were 0 bases for V and 7 bases for J; bases not matched to a gene: 6. The CDR3 runs to 15 residues. Germline-derived CDR1 and CDR2 are LGHDT and YNNKEL (reference sequence).

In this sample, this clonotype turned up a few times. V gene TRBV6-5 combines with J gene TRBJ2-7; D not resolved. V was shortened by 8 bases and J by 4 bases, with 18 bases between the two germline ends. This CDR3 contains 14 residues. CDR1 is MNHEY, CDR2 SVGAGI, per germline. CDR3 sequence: CASQRRAATYEQYF. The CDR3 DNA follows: TGTGCCAGCCAGAGAAGGGCCGCCACATACGAGCAGTACTTC.

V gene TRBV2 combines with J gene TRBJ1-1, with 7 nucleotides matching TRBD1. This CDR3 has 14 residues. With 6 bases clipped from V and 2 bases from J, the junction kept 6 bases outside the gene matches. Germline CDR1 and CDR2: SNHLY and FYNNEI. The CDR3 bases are TGTGCCAGCAGGAGGGAGGGGGCCAACACTGAAGCTTTCTTT. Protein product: CASRREGANTEAFF.

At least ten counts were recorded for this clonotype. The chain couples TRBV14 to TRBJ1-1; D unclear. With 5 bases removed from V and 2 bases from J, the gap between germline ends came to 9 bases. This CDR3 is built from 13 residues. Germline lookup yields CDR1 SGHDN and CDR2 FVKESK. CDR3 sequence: CASSGILNTEAFF. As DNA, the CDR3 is TGTGCCAGCAGCGGCATACTCAACACTGAAGCTTTCTTT.

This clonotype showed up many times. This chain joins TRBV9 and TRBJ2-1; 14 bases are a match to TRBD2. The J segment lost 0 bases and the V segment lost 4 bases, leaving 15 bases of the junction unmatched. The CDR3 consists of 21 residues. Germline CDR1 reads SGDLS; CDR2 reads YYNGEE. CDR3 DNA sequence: TGTGCCAGCAGCCCCCTCGCCCGACTAGCGGGAGGGCCACGCTCCTACAATGAGCAGTTCTTC. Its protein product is CASSPLARLAGGPRSYNEQFF.

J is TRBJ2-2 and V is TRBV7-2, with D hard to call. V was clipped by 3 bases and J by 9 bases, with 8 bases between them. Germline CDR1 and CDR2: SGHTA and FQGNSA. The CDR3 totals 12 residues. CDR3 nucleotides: TGTGCCAGCAGCTTCGGAGAAAGGGAGCTGTTTTTT. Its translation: CASSFGERELFF.

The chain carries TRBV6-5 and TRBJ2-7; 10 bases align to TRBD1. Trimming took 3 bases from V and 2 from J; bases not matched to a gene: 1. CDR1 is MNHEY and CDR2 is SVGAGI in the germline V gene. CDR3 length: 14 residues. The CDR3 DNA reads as TGTGCCAGCAGTTATGACAGGGGGCCCTACGAGCAGTACTTC. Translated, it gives CASSYDRGPYEQYF.

The CDR3 nucleotides read TGTGCCATCAAGGCAGTTGAGACCCAGTACTTC. Residues: CAIKAVETQYF. The V call is TRBV10-3, the J call TRBJ2-5; D is undetermined. Germline-derived CDR1 and CDR2 are ENHRY and SYGVKD. The CDR3 runs to 11 residues. The V gene lost 7 bases and the J gene lost 5 bases, with 8 bases spanning the gap.

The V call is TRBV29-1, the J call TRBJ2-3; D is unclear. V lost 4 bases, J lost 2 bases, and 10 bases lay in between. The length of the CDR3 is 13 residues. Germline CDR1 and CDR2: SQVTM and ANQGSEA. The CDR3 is CSVAPSSTDTQYF. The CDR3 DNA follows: TGCAGCGTTGCCCCCTCATCCACAGATACGCAGTATTTT.